The TCR beta chain described here comes from a study of T cell changes during pregnancy in multiple sclerosis. Clones were sequenced by immunoSEQ multiplex PCR, and TCRdb holds only the in-frame ones, with some missing. Of roughly 40,000 clones in the sample, 75% to 95% were seen once. V shed 4 bases and J shed 7 bases, with 20 bases lying between them. This CDR3 is built from 15 residues. Germline CDR1 SGHRS, CDR2 YFSETQ. The chain uses TRBV5-1 and TRBJ1-2; D may be TRBD1 (5 bases). The TCR comes from a female donor with multiple sclerosis, enrolled in a pregnancy study. Sequencing used CD4+ T cells from peripheral blood mononuclear cells, obtained in the third trimester of pregnancy. The DNA for the CDR3 is TGCGCCAGCAGCCCGGACAAAGCTCTTTCTTCTGGCTACACCTTC. This gives the protein CASSPDKALSSGYTF. Variable domain in full (rest from reference TRBV5-1 and TRBJ1-2): KAGVTQTPRYLIKTRGQQVTLSCSPISGHRSVSWYQQTPGQGLQFLFEYFSETQRNKGNFPGRFSGRQFSNSRSEMNVSTLELGDSALYLCASSPDKALSSGYTFGSGTRLTVV.